Listed below are T cell receptor beta chains from one sample, sequenced in a study of T cells after posttransplantation cyclophosphamide. Measured with immunoSEQ multiplex PCR; TCRdb has only the in-frame clones, and not every one. In the table there are several thousand clones, 1.5% to 2% of which are singletons. The sample here was PBMCs, taken roughly 220 days after a stem cell transplant with posttransplant cyclophosphamide. The receptors were gathered from a male patient aged 30 to 40 who received an allogeneic stem cell transplant from a related donor, was CMV-positive, and had no GVHD. A share of the T cells may be of graft donor origin. The CDR3 runs from the conserved cysteine through the conserved F or W. Size is stated for part of the rows, as once, few or many counts, or as a class when the clone is expanded.

V,J,size,CDR3
TRBV18,TRBJ1-2,-,CASSPNKEGYTF
TRBV2,TRBJ2-1,few,CASSEAGTGSNEQFF
TRBV6-4,TRBJ2-2,few,CASSEETGNTGELFF
TRBV5-5,TRBJ1-4,few,CASSHPGQGNEKLFF
TRBV10-3,TRBJ2-1,-,CATLLAGGNEQFF
TRBV5-1,TRBJ2-1,few,CASSLVGSGYNEQFF
TRBV9,TRBJ1-4,-,CASSPQAGGANEKLFF
TRBV7-2,TRBJ1-3,-,CASSLATGLAGNTIYF
TRBV5-4,TRBJ2-1,few,CASSGGTSGTLDNEQFF
TRBV5-8,TRBJ2-7,few,CASSSDNTYEQYF
TRBV7-3,TRBJ1-1,-,CASSKTGVGTEAFF
TRBV7-3,TRBJ1-1,few,CASSLGTGYTEAFF
TRBV6-5,TRBJ1-1,few,CASSYRTDKMNTEAFF
TRBV11-3,TRBJ2-2,few,CASAGTDPNAGELFF
TRBV5-3,TRBJ1-5,-,CARSLSRTGRTHSNQPQHF
TRBV15,TRBJ2-7,few,CATSAISRPAVEQYF
TRBV18,TRBJ1-3,-,CASSPMPTGSSGNTIYF
TRBV2,TRBJ1-2,few,CASRWEGPSNYGYTF